This TCR beta chain was obtained from a study of T cell responses to AZD1222 COVID-19 vaccine (dated by TCRdb to about 2021). Turning to the overall study: A total of under 250 trial participants underwent TCR sequencing, of whom about 200 had received two doses of AZD1222 and approximately 25 had received two doses of the MenACWY control vaccine. Trial participants were enrolled into age subgroups of 18-55, 56-69 and 70-plus years, which contained about 150, 28 and 57 TCR-sequenced participants, respectively.

General conclusions and limits of the study: Participants were mostly white British, with more females than males. The authors suggested clonal diversity may have been underestimated. The vaccine-associated CD4 TCRs covered the entire spike protein, and the dominant responses fell in regions 160-218 and 743-854. Conclusions about previously exposed vaccinees are limited because only six or seven AZD1222 recipients were SARS-CoV-2 seropositive at baseline. No day 14 peak-response samples were available, so repertoires were characterized only after the peak T cell response. Reportedly, almost half of the unique spike-specific TCRs recognized epitopes lying outside the regions that are mutated in the B.1.351 and B.1.1.7 variants. In the small 56-69-year group, the increase in depth fell short of significance, most likely because of low power. After two AZD1222 doses, spike-specific TCR breadth and depth were significantly higher than at day 0 and than in MenACWY recipients.

The time point label of this sample denotes: about 28 days (+/-7) after the second vaccine dose. AZD1222 recipients whose second dose came at about 4 weeks and those whose second dose came at about 12 weeks were combined into one group, since spike-specific TCR depth and breadth did not differ between the two schedules. Vaccinee samples came from UK trials COV001 and COV002, including a single-blind randomized controlled phase 2/3 trial of AZD1222 (ChAdOx1 nCoV-19) in healthy adults. For TCRbeta chain sequencing, PBMC samples were collected from trial participants at day 0 and at day 28 after the second dose. The CDR3 regions of human TCRbeta chains were subjected to immunosequencing. Concerning the study's data processing: TCRs in the repertoires were compared against a reference library of SARS-CoV-2-specific TCRs that had been generated with the MIRA antigen-specificity platform. Breadth was defined as the fraction of unique TCRs that were SARS-CoV-2-associated. Depth was defined as the fraction of total T cells that were SARS-CoV-2-associated. Each spike-specific TCR was assigned to its reactive spike region and to a CD4 or CD8 class using the MIRA data. Log10-transformed breadth and depth values were compared by one-way ANOVA with Sidak's multiple comparisons tests. TCRdb took over this immuneACCESS table, retaining in-frame rearrangements with V and J assigned. Such tables are incomplete; in checked studies, under half of the missing clones stem from an unresolved V gene, and the remainder is unexplained. D and trimming were read from the DNA, whereas the V and J calls and clone size are those reported in that table. Within this sample are approximately 170,000 clones, with 90% to 95% of them counted one time only. Roughly 5% of the sample rests with the top ten.

Comment on this clone: This receptor's antigen is unknown. No much larger clone is present one base from it, and per-base qualities are unavailable.

Relative to germline, V is missing 3 bases and J is missing 4 bases, with 4 bases of the junction outside any gene match. CDR1 is given as SGHVS and CDR2 as FQNEAQ, both from the germline V gene. Including the terminal cysteine and phenylalanine, the CDR3 comprises 16 residues. This entry keeps only the CDR3 DNA: 48 bases, framed from base 1. The clonotype comes from an adult who received the AZD1222 COVID-19 vaccine. The V and J genes are TRBV7-8 and TRBJ2-2; TRBD2 matches 11 bases in the middle. The material was peripheral blood, obtained 28 days after the second AZD1222 dose. The CDR3 loop reads CASSFTSGRSTGELFF. The DNA sequence is TGTGCCAGCAGCTTCACTAGCGGGAGAAGCACCGGGGAGCTGTTTTTT.